This TCR beta chain was profiled in a study of T cells in Graves' hyperthyroidism and ophthalmopathy. Study results and limitations: Within blood appeared most thyroid clonotypes that had expanded above 0.001.

This clonotype came up a few times. As yet, its antigen is unknown. Hyperthyroidism, newly diagnosed and lasting under 2 months, affected patients aged 18 to 65. Germline-derived CDR1 and CDR2 are PRHDT and FYEKMQ (reference sequence). The CDR3 runs to 14 residues. V lost 5 bases, J lost 4 bases, and 5 bases stayed unmatched. Amplification of TCR beta CDR3 regions used RNA as the template. With the HTBI primer set, the TCR CDR3 went through a first round of RT-PCR. Each CDR3 protein is one row after TCRdb ran MiXCR on the multiplex PCR reads. The data show roughly 300,000 distinct CDR3 sequences, about 14% seen once.

The sequenced sample consisted of blood. This TCR was sampled from a woman younger than 45 with Graves' hyperthyroidism. The chain carries TRBV13 and TRBJ2-1; TRBD1 matches at 7 bases. The CDR3 loop is CASSPQGDYNEQFF. The CDR3 DNA follows: TGTGCCAGCAGCCCTCAGGGGGATTACAATGAGCAGTTCTTC.